The 24 T cell receptor beta chains in this list originate from one sample, sequenced in a study of naive and memory T cell subsets. Four PCR rounds used nested alpha and beta constant region primers plus the SP2 primer. From the UMI-ligation and nested PCR reads, TCRdb called clonotypes with MiXCR, one entry per CDR3 protein. The data hold 20,000 to 25,000 distinct CDR3 sequences, with about 6.1% observed a single time. Treatment defined: skin biopsy from PPD injection site in Mantoux-positive individual. A UMI-containing oligonucleotide was joined by 3' ligation to the TCR cDNA template. The specimen was skin, collected from a tuberculin skin test site. These TCRs come from an adult in good health.

This clonotype was detected many times. The chain combines TRBV2 with TRBJ2-3; 8 bases match TRBD2. The ends lost 4 bases at V and 2 bases at J; junction bases unmatched: 5. The CDR3 is 15 amino acids. Germline CDR1 SNHLY, CDR2 FYNNEI. In DNA, the CDR3 is TGTGCCAGCAGTGGCGGACTAGCACTCACAGATACGCAGTATTTT. Its protein product is CASSGGLALTDTQYF.

This clonotype was seen only a few times. This chain joins TRBV5-1 and TRBJ1-1, with D uncertain. This CDR3 has 14 amino acids. CDR1 and CDR2 from the germline V gene are SGHRS and YFSETQ. The ends were cut back, 4 bases at V and 0 bases at J, with 10 bases in the middle. The CDR3 nucleotides read TGCGCCAGCAGCGAGGACCCCGTGAACACTGAAGCTTTCTTT. Encoded protein: CASSEDPVNTEAFF.

This clonotype was seen ten or more times. V gene TRBV4-3 combines with J gene TRBJ1-2, with D maybe TRBD1 (5 bases). This CDR3 region has 13 residues. V lost 1 base and J lost 9, with 12 bases in between. The germline gives CDR1 LGHNA, CDR2 YSLEER. CDR3 protein: CASSQAGTESYTF. For the CDR3, the DNA is TGCGCCAGCAGCCAAGCAGGGACTGAAAGCTACACCTTC.

This clonotype was seen a handful of times. The rearrangement joins TRBV6-5 to TRBJ2-3; D gene unclear. This CDR3 comprises 13 residues. V shed 5 bases and J shed 2 bases, with 8 bases lying between them. CDR1 is MNHEY and CDR2 is SVGAGI in the germline V gene. CDR3 sequence reads: CASSMAITDTQYF. CDR3 nucleotides: TGTGCCAGCAGTATGGCGATCACAGATACGCAGTATTTT.

This clonotype occurred many times. The chain recombines TRBV3-1 with TRBJ2-7, with a weak D call TRBD2 (5 bases). The ends were cut back, 4 bases at V and 0 bases at J, with 13 bases in the middle. The germline CDR1 and CDR2 sequences are LGHDT and YNNKEL (reference sequence). The CDR3 totals 15 residues. This CDR3 is CASSRRREVSYEQYF. In nucleotides, the CDR3 is TGTGCCAGCAGCCGACGACGGGAAGTCTCCTACGAGCAGTACTTC.

This clonotype was picked up many times. The rearrangement links TRBV27 to TRBJ1-1; D is undetermined. Between the trimmed V and J ends, which lost 5 bases and 0 bases, there was a span of 7 bases. The V gene's germline CDR1 is MNHEY and CDR2 SMNVEV (reference sequence). The CDR3 has 13 residues. The CDR3 DNA reads TGTGCCAGCAGTGTTGGTGTGAACACTGAAGCTTTCTTT. Translating gives CASSVGVNTEAFF.

The V gene is TRBV29-1, the J gene TRBJ1-2, with D uncertain. The CDR3 is made up of 12 amino acids. In germline, CDR1 is SQVTM, CDR2 ANQGSEA. Trimming took off 0 bases at V and 6 bases at J, with 8 bases between the two ends. The CDR3 loop reads CSVEDPGNGYTF. The CDR3, as DNA: TGCAGCGTTGAAGACCCGGGAAATGGCTACACCTTC.

This clonotype was seen a few times. The chain carries TRBV19 and TRBJ2-1, with a tentative D call TRBD1 (5 bases). CDR1 LNHDA and CDR2 SQIVND come from the germline V gene (reference sequence). Trimming pared 4 bases from V and 9 bases from J, leaving 22 bases between. The CDR3 consists of 16 residues. In DNA form, the CDR3 reads TGTGCCAGTAGTAGATGGCAGGGTACGAGCCTCACTGAGCAGTTCTTC. This sequence encodes CASSRWQGTSLTEQFF. Full variable domain (rest looked up from reference TRBV19 and TRBJ2-1): DGGITQSPKYLFRKEGQNVTLSCEQNLNHDAMYWYRQDPGQGLRLIYYSQIVNDFQKGDIAEGYSVSREKKESFPLTVTSAQKNPTAFYLCASSRWQGTSLTEQFFGPGTRLTVL.

This clonotype has more than one count but fewer than ten. The genes are TRBV10-1 and TRBJ2-4; D unresolved. The CDR3 extends over 15 amino acids. The germline V gene encodes CDR1 WNHNN and CDR2 SYGVQD (reference sequence). Between the trimmed V and J ends, which lost 3 bases and 8 bases, there was a span of 17 bases. The CDR3 DNA is TGCGCCAGCAGTGAAGTTCCGGGCTACCGGGACATTCAGTACTTC. Translation gives CASSEVPGYRDIQYF.

The rearrangement uses TRBV5-4 and TRBJ1-5; TRBD1 matches at 7 bases. Germline V CDR1 and CDR2: SGHNT, YYREEE (reference sequence). The CDR3 sequence is 12 residues long. V was clipped by 5 bases and J by 9 bases; unmatched bases: 5. CDR3 sequence: CASSPQGGPQHF. CDR3 DNA sequence: TGTGCCAGCAGTCCGCAGGGGGGGCCCCAGCATTTT.

This clonotype was picked up one time. The chain carries TRBV29-1 and TRBJ2-3, with D unresolved. Germline assignment: CDR1 SQVTM and CDR2 ANQGSEA. There are 14 residues in the CDR3. V was cut by 6 bases and J by 4 bases, with 17 bases left in between. The CDR3 loop reads CSVEAPKSADTQYF. DNA of the CDR3: TGCAGCGTCGAGGCCCCCAAGTCGGCAGATACGCAGTATTTT.

CDR3 nucleotides: TGCGCCAGCTCCAAGGAGGGAAACTATGGCTACACCTTC. This sequence encodes CASSKEGNYGYTF. This rearrangement joins TRBV4-1 to TRBJ1-2; D not resolved. Germline V gene data show CDR1 as MGHRA and CDR2 as YSYEKL. V dropped 8 bases and J dropped 2 bases, with 12 bases sitting between them. This CDR3 has 13 residues.

This clonotype was counted between two and nine times. CDR3 nucleotide sequence: TGTGCCAGCGCCAGGGGGACGGCCAATCAGCCCCAGCATTTT. This sequence encodes CASARGTANQPQHF. V and J are TRBV6-5 and TRBJ1-5; the match to TRBD1 covers 7 bases. V trimming: 8 bases; J trimming: 3 bases; junction bases outside the gene matches: 7. This CDR3 comprises 14 residues. Germline V gene data show CDR1 as MNHEY and CDR2 as SVGAGI.

This clonotype appeared a few times. This chain joins TRBV2 and TRBJ2-5; no clear D gene. CDR1 and CDR2 from the germline V gene are SNHLY and FYNNEI. This CDR3 comprises 15 residues. Trimming removed 11 bases at V and 1 base at J, with 20 bases between. The CDR3 region has the DNA TGTGCCTCGAGCAGTGCCCTCACGACCCAAGAGACCCAGTACTTC. Protein product: CASSSALTTQETQYF.

The sample holds many counts of this clonotype. This chain links TRBV20-1 with TRBJ2-7, with 12 nucleotides matching TRBD2. The CDR3 has 17 amino acids. Trimming at V came to 0 bases and at J to 4 bases, leaving 10 bases not matched to a gene. In germline, CDR1 is DFQATT, CDR2 SNEGSKA (reference sequence). The CDR3 DNA reads TGCAGTGCTAGAGATCCTGGGCTAGCGGGAGGGAGTTACGAGCAGTACTTC. Protein: CSARDPGLAGGSYEQYF.

There are many counts of this clonotype. The rearrangement links TRBV5-4 to TRBJ2-1; D perhaps matches TRBD2 (6 bases). The CDR3 is 17 residues long. The ends were cut back, 0 bases at V and 5 bases at J, with 18 bases in the middle. Looked up from germline, CDR1 is SGHNT and CDR2 is YYREEE (reference sequence). The CDR3 DNA reads as TGTGCCAGCAGCTTGGGAGAGCGGGTGAACGTAGACAATGAGCAGTTCTTC. As protein: CASSLGERVNVDNEQFF.

This clonotype is medium-sized (0.01 to 0.1%). The genes are TRBV28 and TRBJ2-5; no reliable D call. The V and J ends lost 6 bases and 4 bases respectively, with 6 bases between them. The CDR3 is 11 amino acids. Germline loops: CDR1 MDHEN, CDR2 SYDVKM. The CDR3, as DNA: TGTGCCAGCAGCCTACGAGAGACCCAGTACTTC. It translates to CASSLRETQYF.

This clonotype came up many times. The chain carries TRBV30 and TRBJ2-7, with a possible D match to TRBD2 (6 bases). Per the germline V gene, CDR1 is GTSNPN and CDR2 is SVGIG (reference sequence). The V gene lost 2 bases and the J gene lost 6 bases, with 14 bases spanning the gap. This CDR3 has 13 residues. The CDR3 here is CAWSWGDGGEQYF. CDR3 nucleotide sequence: TGTGCCTGGAGTTGGGGGGACGGTGGCGAGCAGTACTTC.

The rearrangement joins TRBV12-3 or TRBV12-4 to TRBJ1-2, with D possibly matching TRBD1 (6 bases). The CDR3 extends over 13 amino acids. V gave up 5 bases and J gave up 4 bases, with 11 bases separating them. The CDR3 region is CASSTGTFYGYTF. The CDR3 DNA is TGTGCCAGCAGTACAGGGACCTTCTATGGCTACACCTTC.

Ten or more counts support this clonotype. The chain employs TRBV12-3 or TRBV12-4 and TRBJ1-1; no definite D call. The CDR3 is 14 residues long. Trimming shortened V by 3 bases and J by 1 base, and 9 bases separated the two germline ends. CDR3 nucleotide sequence: TGTGCCAGCAGTTTTTACGGAGGGAACACTGAAGCTTTCTTT. Translation gives CASSFYGGNTEAFF.

The sample holds many counts of this clonotype. The chain combines TRBV9 with TRBJ2-1; TRBD2 aligns across 14 bases. The trim removed 4 bases at V and 0 bases at J, leaving 6 bases unmatched. Looked up from germline, CDR1 is SGDLS and CDR2 is YYNGEE. CDR3 length: 18 residues. The CDR3 is CASSSRTSGRHSYNEQFF. CDR3 bases: TGTGCCAGCAGCTCCCGGACTAGCGGGAGGCACTCCTACAATGAGCAGTTCTTC. The variable domain in full, with the rest retrieved from reference TRBV9 and TRBJ2-1, is DSGVTQTPKHLITATGQRVTLRCSPRSGDLSVYWYQQSLDQGLQFLIQYYNGEERAKGNILERFSAQQFPDLHSELNLSSLELGDSALYFCASSSRTSGRHSYNEQFFGPGTRLTVL.

This clonotype is categorized as medium-sized (0.01 to 0.1%). The gene calls are TRBV6-2 or TRBV6-3 and TRBJ2-3, with 11 nucleotides matching TRBD2. CDR3 length equals 15 residues. Per the germline V gene, CDR1 is MNHEY and CDR2 is SVGEGT. Trimming took 5 bases from V and 6 from J; bases not matched to a gene: 7. CDR3 coding DNA: TGTGCCAGCAGTCTCCTAGCGGGAGGTTCCGATACGCAGTATTTT. Amino acid sequence: CASSLLAGGSDTQYF.

This chain links TRBV6-2 or TRBV6-3 with TRBJ2-1, with unresolved D. V lost 7 bases, J lost 0 bases, and 10 bases lay in between. The CDR3 length is 14 residues. Germline loops: CDR1 MNHEY, CDR2 SVGEGT. The CDR3 loop is CASKSDNSYNEQFF. The CDR3 DNA is TGTGCCAGCAAATCGGATAACTCCTACAATGAGCAGTTCTTC.

There are a few counts of this clonotype. V and J are TRBV7-2 and TRBJ2-7, with 10 bases identical to TRBD2. The CDR3 has 15 residues. The germline V gene has CDR1 SGHTA and CDR2 FQGNSA. The V segment lost 0 bases and the J segment 6 bases; nucleotides outside the gene matches: 5. The DNA of the CDR3 is TGTGCCAGCAGCTTAGCGAGCGGGGGGGGCCTCGAGCAGTACTTC. Protein product: CASSLASGGGLEQYF.